What follows describes a single TCR beta chain. Antigen specificity is unknown. The record originates from a study of CD8 T cells in ankylosing spondylitis. Whole-study results and caveats: For ankylosing spondylitis blood, a TCR beta motif of fewer than 10 highly homologous variants appeared characteristic.

Germline V lookup: CDR1 MGHDK, CDR2 SYGVNS. The CDR3 covers 16 residues. Trimming took off 6 bases at V and 0 bases at J, with 18 bases between the two ends. Library preparation for TCR beta used quantitative 5'-RACE with molecular barcodes. TCRdb itself ran the 5' RACE reads through MiXCR, one entry per CDR3 protein. The sample records 350,000 to 450,000 distinct CDR3 sequences, 20% to 25% being singletons. The chain couples TRBV25-1 to TRBJ2-7, with D possibly matching TRBD1 (5 bases). The receptor comes from a male donor with ankylosing spondylitis or in good health (not recorded which). Sequenced input: blood, either unsorted or a sorted T cell fraction (not recorded which). The CDR3 DNA follows: TGTGCCAGCAGCCTCCCAGGGCCGGCCAGCTCCTACGAGCAGTACTTC. It is translated as CASSLPGPASSYEQYF.